This is a list of T cell receptor beta chains from one sample in a study of regulatory T cells in long-lasting Graves disease. TCRdb reprocessed the multiplex PCR reads via MiXCR and lists one record per CDR3 protein. The sample holds some 220,000 distinct CDR3 sequences, roughly a fifth seen once. Another study also made use of these data, one on T cells in Graves' hyperthyroidism and ophthalmopathy.

Sequences were derived from peripheral blood mononuclear cells (PBMCs), sampled at new diagnosis, from a patient treated with antithyroid drugs. The receptors were gathered from a woman aged 25 to 39 with Graves disease. CDR3s include the opening cysteine and the closing phenylalanine or tryptophan. The D gene is left open where the match is weak. Clone size is not always given. Where it is, it says once, few, many or a class for expanded clones.

V	J	size	D	DNA	CDR3
TRBV12-3/TRBV12-4	TRBJ2-1	-	TRBD1	TGTGCCAGCAGTTTATTAGGGGACAGAGCCTACAATGAGCAGTTCTTC	CASSLLGDRAYNEQFF
TRBV2	TRBJ2-1	many	TRBD1	TGTGCCAGCATCCCTACAGGGGTCGCGACCTACAATGAGCAGTTCTTC	CASIPTGVATYNEQFF
TRBV6-1	TRBJ2-1	few	-	TGTGCCAGCAGTCGCGGCTGGGGGCAGGACAATGAGCAGTTCTTC	CASSRGWGQDNEQFF
TRBV7-9	TRBJ1-1	-	-	TGTGCCAGCAGCCCCCGGGTCACTGAAGCTTTCTTT	CASSPRVTEAFF
TRBV28	TRBJ2-5	many	-	TGTGCCAGCAGTACGACCAACCAAGAGACCCAGTACTTC	CASSTTNQETQYF
TRBV11-3	TRBJ2-3	medium-sized	-	TGTGCCAGCAGGTATACAGATACGCAGTATTTT	CASRYTDTQYF
TRBV7-9	TRBJ2-3	few	-	TGTGCCAGCAGCTTAACGTCTAGTGCAGATACGCAGTATTTT	CASSLTSSADTQYF
TRBV20-1	TRBJ2-7	many	TRBD2	TGCAGTGCTAGAGAGGGGGGAGGGCCGTACGAGCAGTACTTC	CSAREGGGPYEQYF
TRBV28	TRBJ2-7	many	-	TGTGCCAGCAGCCCCTCCTGGGAAGGGACCTACGAGCAGTACTTC	CASSPSWEGTYEQYF
TRBV6-1	TRBJ1-1	many	-	TGTGCCAGCAGGTCGGGAACCTACAGGTTGAACACTGAAGCTTTCTTT	CASRSGTYRLNTEAFF
TRBV6-5	TRBJ2-1	once	-	TGTGCCAGCAGTTACGATCACAGACCCAATGAGCAGTTCTTC	CASSYDHRPNEQFF
TRBV6-5	TRBJ1-5	-	TRBD1	TGTGCCAGCAGTTACTCCCCCGGACAGGGAGGTTACCGAGATCAGCCCCAGCATTTT	CASSYSPGQGGYRDQPQHF